This entry features one T cell receptor beta chain sequence. Its antigen remains unidentified. The data were obtained in a study of OX40 agonist ivuxolimab in advanced cancers. Sequenced by immunoSEQ multiplex PCR; TCRdb stores in-frame clones only, minus some. The sample consists of 75,000 to 100,000 clones, 92% of them appearing once. General study points: Relative to CD4+ cells, CD8+ T cells on average had more expanded clones.

This material consisted of CD4+ or CD8+ T cells sorted from blood, taken in a trial of the OX40 agonist ivuxolimab. The receptor comes from an adult with an advanced solid tumor such as melanoma, head and neck, liver or kidney cancer.

CDR3 in amino acids: CASSLAGGPYNEQFF. In nucleotides, the CDR3 is TGTGCCAGCAGCTTAGCGGGAGGGCCTTACAATGAGCAGTTCTTC. The V gene is TRBV7-8, the J gene TRBJ2-1; 7 bases map to TRBD2. With V trimmed by 0 bases and J by 4 bases, 3 bases remained unmatched. This CDR3 comprises 15 residues. Germline CDR1 reads SGHVS; CDR2 reads FQNEAQ.